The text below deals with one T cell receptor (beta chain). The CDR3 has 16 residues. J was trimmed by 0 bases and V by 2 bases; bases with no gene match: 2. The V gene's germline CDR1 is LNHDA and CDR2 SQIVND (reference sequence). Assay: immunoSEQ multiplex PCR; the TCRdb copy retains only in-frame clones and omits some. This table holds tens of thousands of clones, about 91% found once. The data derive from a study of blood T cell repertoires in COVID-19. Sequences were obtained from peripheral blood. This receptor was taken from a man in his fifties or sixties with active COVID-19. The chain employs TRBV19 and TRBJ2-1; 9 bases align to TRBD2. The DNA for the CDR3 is TGTGCCAGTAGTATACTAGCGGGAAGCTCCTACAATGAGCAGTTCTTC. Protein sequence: CASSILAGSSYNEQFF.